This T cell receptor beta chain was sequenced during a study of tumor-infiltrating lymphocytes in primary liver carcinoma. Findings and caveats of the study: It was tumor-adjacent and tumor-blood pairs that overlapped less than tumor region pairs did.

Germline V gene sequence: CDR1 SGHDN, CDR2 FVKESK. CDR3 length: 13 amino acids. V gave up 5 bases and J gave up 9 bases, with 14 bases separating them. Co-extraction yielded RNA and DNA from around 20-30 mg of unsorted bulk tissue. Concerning this clonotype itself: Its antigen is unidentified.

A primer matching the constant region was used to make TCR beta cDNA from approximately 0.45 ug of total RNA. ARM-PCR, slightly modified, supplied the TCR beta libraries through three nested multiplex PCR rounds. Primers for the first two PCR rounds were TRBV1-TRBV30 forward primers and a C-beta reverse primer (around 10 cycles per round). A single record per CDR3 protein comes from TCRdb applying MiXCR to the multiplex PCR reads. Of more than 30,000 distinct CDR3 sequences in the sample, approximately 82% were seen once. Material for sequencing was tumor-adjacent normal liver tissue. This TCR was sampled from a man between 35 and 55 years old with primary liver carcinoma and hepatitis B virus infection. This chain joins TRBV14 and TRBJ2-1; a weak D match, TRBD2 (5 bases). In DNA form, the CDR3 reads TGTGCCAGCAGCGGGGAGAGGGTGAGTGAGCAGTTCTTC. Translation gives CASSGERVSEQFF. Looking up the rest from reference TRBV14 and TRBJ2-1 gives the full variable domain: EAGVTQFPSHSVIEKGQTVTLRCDPISGHDNLYWYRRVMGKEIKFLLHFVKESKQDESGMPNNRFLAERTGGTYSTLKVQPAELEDSGVYFCASSGERVSEQFFGPGTRLTVL.